These T cell receptor beta chains were read from a single sample in a study of post-analysis software for immune sequencing data. TCRdb recomputed calls from the PCR reads with MiXCR, one row per CDR3 protein. The sample records roughly 800,000 distinct CDR3 sequences, approximately 30% being singletons. Material for sequencing was blood. All receptors come from a girl aged 10-17 years with multiple sclerosis. Both conserved end residues are part of each CDR3. A D gene is named only where the DNA matches it firmly. For some rows the clone size is stated as once, few or many, or as a class when expanded; others skip it.

TRBD2	TRBV5-1	19	few	TRBJ2-3	CASSLEPSGTSDGTDTQYF	TGCGCCAGCAGCTTGGAACCTTCCGGGACTAGCGATGGCACAGATACGCAGTATTTT
TRBD2	TRBV28	18	few	TRBJ2-5	CASSYPLPGLAGEETQYF	TGTGCCAGCAGTTACCCGCTCCCGGGACTAGCGGGAGAAGAGACCCAGTACTTC
.	TRBV21-1	18	.	TRBJ1-5	CASSKEVPRPYSNQPQHF	TGTGCCAGCAGCAAAGAGGTCCCACGTCCGTATAGCAATCAGCCCCAGCATTTT
.	TRBV20-1	11	.	TRBJ1-2	CSAEVSYGYTF	TGCAGTGCTGAAGTAAGCTATGGCTACACCTTC
TRBD2	TRBV9	15	few	TRBJ2-7	CASSVALAGDNEQYF	TGTGCCAGCAGCGTAGCGCTAGCGGGAGATAACGAGCAGTACTTC
TRBD2	TRBV5-1	15	.	TRBJ2-1	CARTGGKWSYNEQFF	TGCGCCCGCACGGGGGGGAAATGGTCCTACAATGAGCAGTTCTTC
.	TRBV2	15	.	TRBJ2-5	CAGRFLRSLQETQYF	TGTGCCGGGAGGTTCCTTAGGAGCTTACAAGAGACCCAGTACTTC
TRBD2	TRBV20-1	14	.	TRBJ2-7	CSADPGLAFHEQYF	TGCAGTGCGGATCCGGGACTAGCTTTTCACGAGCAGTACTTC
TRBD1	TRBV12-3/TRBV12-4	16	.	TRBJ2-1	CASSSLTGARGGGGFF	TGTGCCAGCAGTTCCCTGACAGGGGCGCGAGGGGGCGGCGGGTTCTTC
.	TRBV6-5	16	.	TRBJ2-6	CATTRAPSSGANVLTF	TGTGCCACCACGAGGGCCCCTAGCTCTGGGGCCAACGTCCTGACTTTC
.	TRBV6-5	13	once	TRBJ2-7	CASSYGGLSEQYF	TGTGCCAGCAGTTACGGGGGTCTCAGCGAGCAGTACTTC
.	TRBV20-1	14	.	TRBJ2-4	CSASRSGAKNIQYF	TGCAGTGCCAGCCGGAGTGGGGCCAAAAACATTCAGTACTTC
.	TRBV3-1	15	.	TRBJ2-6	CASSLNRAGANVLTF	TGTGCCAGCAGCCTAAACAGGGCTGGGGCCAACGTCCTGACTTTC
.	TRBV5-6	14	.	TRBJ1-1	CASSRTGFNTEAFF	TGTGCCAGCAGCCGAACAGGGTTTAACACTGAAGCTTTCTTT
.	TRBV5-1	16	.	TRBJ2-1	CASSFLAGTPRDEQFF	TGCGCCAGCAGCTTCCTCGCCGGGACCCCCCGTGATGAGCAGTTCTTC
TRBD1	TRBV4-1	20	few	TRBJ2-5	CASSQGWEFLGQGLGETQYF	TGCGCCAGCAGCCAAGGTTGGGAGTTCCTAGGACAGGGGTTGGGAGAGACCCAGTACTTC
.	TRBV28	13	few	TRBJ2-5	CASSLGRGGTQYF	TGTGCCAGCAGTTTGGGCAGAGGGGGGACCCAGTACTTC
TRBD2	TRBV20-1	16	.	TRBJ2-2	CSARPLAGGVTGELFF	TGCAGTGCTAGACCCCTAGCGGGAGGAGTCACCGGGGAGCTGTTTTTT
TRBD2	TRBV12-3/TRBV12-4	16	few	TRBJ2-1	CASSFRLAGEYNEQFF	TGTGCCAGCAGCTTCCGACTAGCGGGGGAGTACAATGAGCAGTTCTTC
.	TRBV7-9	15	.	TRBJ2-3	CASSLVATSTDTQYF	TGTGCCAGCAGCTTAGTAGCTACTAGTACAGATACGCAGTATTTT
.	TRBV4-3	15	.	TRBJ1-1	CASSAFAGWGTEAFF	TGCGCCAGCAGCGCATTTGCAGGGTGGGGCACTGAAGCTTTCTTT
TRBD1	TRBV6-5	12	few	TRBJ2-7	CASSYGDSKEYF	TGTGCCAGCAGTTATGGGGACAGTAAAGAGTACTTC
.	TRBV29-1	13	.	TRBJ2-7	CSVEGPGTYEQYF	TGCAGCGTTGAAGGCCCCGGGACCTACGAGCAGTACTTC
.	TRBV20-1	14	few	TRBJ2-5	CSASGYGYQETQYF	TGCAGTGCTAGCGGATACGGGTACCAAGAGACCCAGTACTTC
.	TRBV7-2	14	.	TRBJ1-6	CASSLGGVGSPLHF	TGTGCCAGCAGCTTAGGAGGAGTGGGTTCACCCCTCCACTTT
.	TRBV6-6	11	many	TRBJ2-5	CASSPTETQYF	TGTGCCAGCAGTCCCACGGAGACCCAGTACTTC
.	TRBV5-1	14	once	TRBJ2-1	CASSGTRTSDEQFF	TGCGCCAGCAGCGGAACCCGGACGTCGGATGAGCAGTTCTTC
.	TRBV27	16	few	TRBJ1-5	CASSLKAGGGNQPQHF	TGTGCCAGCAGTTTAAAAGCAGGCGGTGGCAATCAGCCCCAGCATTTT
TRBD1	TRBV20-1	14	.	TRBJ1-5	CSARMGQGNQPQHF	TGCAGTGCTAGAATGGGACAGGGCAACCAGCCCCAGCATTTT
TRBD1	TRBV28	15	.	TRBJ1-2	CASSPTTGGDYGYTF	TGTGCCAGCAGCCCTACCACAGGGGGGGACTATGGCTACACCTTC
.	TRBV5-1	14	.	TRBJ2-3	CASSLISETDTQYF	TGCGCCAGCAGCTTGATTAGCGAGACAGATACGCAGTATTTT
.	TRBV6-6	15	.	TRBJ1-5	CASRGRADGNQPQHF	TGTGCCAGCAGGGGGAGGGCTGATGGCAATCAGCCCCAGCATTTT
.	TRBV29-1	14	few	TRBJ1-2	CSVAGPGRSGGYTF	TGCAGCGTTGCCGGCCCAGGGCGTTCGGGAGGCTACACCTTC
.	TRBV20-1	16	.	TRBJ2-7	CSARGIDPGKTYEQYF	TGCAGTGCTAGAGGGATTGATCCGGGGAAAACCTACGAGCAGTACTTC
.	TRBV20-1	12	.	TRBJ1-4	CSAVGVNEKLFF	TGCAGTGCTGTAGGAGTTAATGAAAAACTGTTTTTT
.	TRBV27	14	.	TRBJ1-5	CASRRDSSYQPQHF	TGTGCCAGCCGCCGGGACTCCTCATATCAGCCCCAGCATTTT
.	TRBV5-1	15	.	TRBJ2-5	CASSLDRVSQETQYF	TGCGCCAGCAGCTTGGATAGGGTCAGCCAAGAGACCCAGTACTTC
TRBD1	TRBV12-3/TRBV12-4	17	.	TRBJ2-2	CASTFRWGTVNTGERFF	TGTGCCAGCACCTTCAGATGGGGGACAGTGAACACCGGGGAGCGGTTTTTT
TRBD1	TRBV4-1	18	.	TRBJ2-1	CASSQDWTGATSYNEQFF	TGCGCCAGCAGCCAAGATTGGACAGGCGCTACTTCCTACAATGAGCAGTTCTTC
.	TRBV7-2	14	.	TRBJ2-7	CASSLNFFPPEQYF	TGCGCCAGCAGCTTAAATTTTTTCCCCCCCGAGCAGTACTTC
.	TRBV29-1	13	.	TRBJ1-2	CSVLTESNYGYTF	TGCAGCGTATTGACAGAGTCTAACTATGGCTACACCTTC
.	TRBV28	14	few	TRBJ2-7	CASTLSLGGYEQYF	TGTGCCAGCACCCTTTCTTTAGGAGGGTACGAGCAGTACTTC
.	TRBV27	15	.	TRBJ1-6	CASTKRQGLNSPLHF	TGTGCCAGCACCAAACGGCAGGGCCTAAATTCACCCCTCCACTTT
.	TRBV3-1	14	.	TRBJ2-5	CASSQEGPEETQHF	TGTGCCAGCAGCCAAGAAGGCCCTGAGGAGACCCAGCACTTC
TRBD2	TRBV24-1	19	once	TRBJ2-3	CATSAAPGLAGLSTDTQYF	TGTGCCACCAGTGCAGCCCCGGGACTAGCGGGACTTAGCACAGATACGCAGTATTTT
TRBD2	TRBV5-4	15	few	TRBJ2-7	CASSFRLAGAYERYF	TGTGCCAGCAGCTTCAGACTAGCGGGAGCCTACGAGCGGTACTTC
TRBD1	TRBV7-2	15	.	TRBJ1-5	CASSPATGGIQPQHF	TGTGCCAGCAGCCCAGCGACAGGGGGCATCCAGCCCCAGCATTTT
.	TRBV3-1	18	.	TRBJ1-1	CASSPAGSGRGVDTEAFF	TGTGCCAGCAGCCCAGCGGGGTCAGGGCGGGGGGTGGACACTGAAGCTTTCTTT
TRBD1	TRBV20-1	13	.	TRBJ1-2	CSATRGQGFSYTF	TGCAGTGCCACGCGGGGACAGGGATTTAGCTACACCTTC
.	TRBV5-1	15	.	TRBJ2-1	CASSSQGMGTDEQFF	TGCGCCAGCAGCTCGCAGGGGATGGGAACCGATGAGCAGTTCTTC
TRBD1	TRBV7-2	17	few	TRBJ1-2	CASSSWGGTGSNYGYTF	TGTGCCAGCAGCTCCTGGGGGGGGACAGGGTCTAACTATGGCTACACCTTC